Only a few counts were recorded for the clone carrying this T cell receptor beta chain. The data were taken from a study of blood T cell repertoires in COVID-19. Study-level information: COVID-19 samples, acute and convalescent, were from the United States, Italy and Spain.

In the original analysis: The authors estimated nucleated cell counts from reference gene primer amplification. Produced via immunoSEQ multiplex PCR; TCRdb's table is partial and in-frame only. V, J and clone size are those of that table, while D and trimming were read from the DNA. The table has roughly 200,000 clones, 75% to 90% seen once. This study enrolled people aged 18 to 89 from 20 to 25 US geographic areas. Someone with COVID-19 had been met by exposed participants within 2 weeks before study entry. Trimming left V 5 bases short and J 0 bases short, with 13 bases between. CDR1 and CDR2 (germline): LNHDA, SQIVND (reference sequence). The CDR3 spans 15 residues.

This clonotype was sampled from a woman aged 25 to 39 who had been exposed to COVID-19. The J gene is TRBJ1-1, the V gene TRBV19, with a tentative D call TRBD1 (5 bases). Specimen: PBMCs or T cells enriched from blood (not recorded which). The CDR3 DNA reads TGTGCCAGTAGTGACAGTGAACTTATGAACACTGAAGCTTTCTTT. Its protein product is CASSDSELMNTEAFF.